This T cell receptor (beta chain) was obtained from a study of glioma-infiltrating T cells. Using RNA template, CDR3s of TCR alpha and beta were amplified with iRepertoire arm-PCR. TCRdb redid the calling of the multiplex PCR reads with MiXCR, one entry per CDR3 protein. Of 150,000 or so distinct CDR3 sequences detected, about two fifths appear once; the ten largest clones hold around 18%. Trimming cost V 2 bases and J 6 bases, with 16 bases left between them. Germline V lookup: CDR1 KGHSH, CDR2 LQKENI. There are 15 residues in the CDR3. The receptor was isolated from a human donor with low-grade glioma or glioblastoma, undergoing nonglioma brain surgery, or in good health (not recorded which). Sequencing was carried out using glioma tissue, nonneoplastic brain tissue, or PBMCs (not recorded which). The chain has TRBV18 and TRBJ1-2; D perhaps matches TRBD1 (5 bases). Here the CDR3 DNA reads TGTGCCAGCTCACCATCTAAAGGGGTGTTGGATGGCTACACCTTC. It codes for CASSPSKGVLDGYTF.